A single T cell receptor (beta chain) is shown here with its context. This record comes from a study of OX40 agonist ivuxolimab in advanced cancers. At the level of the study: Three dose-escalation patients had partial responses: one with hepatocellular carcinoma and two with cutaneous melanoma.

Libraries were prepared by immunoSEQ multiplex PCR; TCRdb keeps only in-frame clonotypes and omits some of them. This repertoire shows 70,000 or so clones, around 84% found once; its top ten account for roughly 0.85%. CDR1 and CDR2 (germline): LGHNA, YNFKEQ. This CDR3 region has 16 residues. The source material was CD4+ or CD8+ T cells sorted from blood, sampled in a trial of the OX40 agonist ivuxolimab. The rearrangement joins TRBV4-2 to TRBJ2-5; TRBD1 matches 10 bases. The DNA end is more similar to TRBJ2-7, so the J call may be wrong. The TCR comes from an adult with an advanced solid tumor such as melanoma, head and neck, liver or kidney cancer. The CDR3 loop reads CASSHVQRDRGSEQYF. CDR3 DNA: TGTGCCAGCAGCCACGTACAACGGGACAGGGGAAGCGAGCAGTACTTC.